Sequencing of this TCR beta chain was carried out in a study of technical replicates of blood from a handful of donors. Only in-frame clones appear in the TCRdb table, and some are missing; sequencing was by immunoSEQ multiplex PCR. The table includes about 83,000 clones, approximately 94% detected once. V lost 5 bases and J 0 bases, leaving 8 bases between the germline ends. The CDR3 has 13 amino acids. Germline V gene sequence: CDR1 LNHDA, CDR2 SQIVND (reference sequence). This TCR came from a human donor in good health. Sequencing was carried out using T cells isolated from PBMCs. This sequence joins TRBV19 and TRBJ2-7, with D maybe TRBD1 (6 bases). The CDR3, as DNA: TGTGCCAGTAGTGTCAGGGGCTCCTACGAGCAGTACTTC. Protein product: CASSVRGSYEQYF. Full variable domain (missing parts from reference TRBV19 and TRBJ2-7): DGGITQSPKYLFRKEGQNVTLSCEQNLNHDAMYWYRQDPGQGLRLIYYSQIVNDFQKGDIAEGYSVSREKKESFPLTVTSAQKNPTAFYLCASSVRGSYEQYFGPGTRLTVT.